The rows below give T cell receptor beta chains drawn from one sample of a study of blood T cell repertoires in COVID-19. Generated by immunoSEQ multiplex PCR, the TCRdb table keeps only in-frame clones and is missing some. The table has some 260,000 clones, over 75% seen once. Input material: peripheral blood. The origin of the receptors is a woman between 40 and 55 years old who had recovered from COVID-19. CDR3s include the opening cysteine and the closing phenylalanine or tryptophan. D genes are given only for firm matches. Clone size is shown for a subset of rows, as once, few, many or a class of expanded clone.

V gene	clone size	D gene	J gene	CDR3 DNA	CDR3 protein
TRBV20-1	few	NA	TRBJ1-5	TGCAGTGCTAGTTATGGGGCTGGCTATAGCAATCAGCCCCAGCATTTT	CSASYGAGYSNQPQHF
TRBV9	once	NA	TRBJ2-1	TGTGCCAGCAGCGTAGTTCCGACTACCAATGAGCAGTTCTTC	CASSVVPTTNEQFF
TRBV6-1	NA	NA	TRBJ1-4	TGTGCCAGCAGTGAAGGTCGGGGGGCAGCTAATGAAAAACTGTTTTTT	CASSEGRGAANEKLFF
TRBV12-2	NA	NA	TRBJ2-5	TGTGCAAGTCGCTTCTGCCTACGACAAGAGACCCAGTACTTC	CASRFCLRQETQYF
TRBV4-2	NA	TRBD1	TRBJ2-1	TGTGCCAGCAGCCAAGACGCCCCACAGGGGTTCAATGAGCAGTTCTTC	CASSQDAPQGFNEQFF
TRBV11-2	NA	NA	TRBJ1-6	TGTGCCAGCAGCTTAGCGGGAGCCTATAATTCACCCCTCCACTTT	CASSLAGAYNSPLHF
TRBV13	NA	NA	TRBJ1-3	TGTGCCAGCAGCTCCCCTTCGGGGGCTGGAAACACCATATATTTT	CASSSPSGAGNTIYF
TRBV29-1	NA	NA	TRBJ2-5	TGCAGCGCTAAAAGGGGAGAGACCCAGTACTTC	CSAKRGETQYF
TRBV29-1	NA	NA	TRBJ2-3	TGCAGCGCCAGGAGGACAGATACGCAGTATTTT	CSARRTDTQYF
TRBV5-5	NA	NA	TRBJ1-5	TGTGCCAGCAGCAGTGGGGCAGGGAATAGCAATCAGCCCCAGCATTTT	CASSSGAGNSNQPQHF
TRBV5-5	NA	NA	TRBJ2-7	TGTGCCAGCAGCGCACGGGGCTACGAGCAGTACTTC	CASSARGYEQYF
TRBV19	once	TRBD1	TRBJ2-7	TGTGCCAGTAGTAGAACCGGGACAGTCTACGAGCAGTACTTC	CASSRTGTVYEQYF
TRBV19	NA	NA	TRBJ1-2	TGTGCCAGTACGACAGAAGGGTGGCGACCGGACTATGGCTACACCTTC	CASTTEGWRPDYGYTF
TRBV11-2	NA	TRBD1	TRBJ2-4	TGTGCCAGCAGCGTACAGGGGGCTACCGGGGGCATTCAGTACTTC	CASSVQGATGGIQYF
TRBV5-6	NA	TRBD1	TRBJ2-3	TGTGCCAGCAGCCGTAGGACAGGCTACACAGATACGCAGTATTTT	CASSRRTGYTDTQYF
TRBV28	NA	NA	TRBJ1-2	TGTGCCAGCAGGGACGAGAAGCCCCCAAAAGACAGCTCTAACTATGGCTACACCTTC	CASRDEKPPKDSSNYGYTF
TRBV21-1	NA	NA	TRBJ1-2	TGTGCCAGCAGCAAACCGGGACAGGGAGGCTATGGCTACACCTTC	CASSKPGQGGYGYTF
TRBV19	NA	NA	TRBJ1-2	TGTGCCAGTACCGTGGACAGTTACTATGGCTACACCTTC	CASTVDSYYGYTF
TRBV7-2	NA	TRBD2	TRBJ2-6	TGTGCCAGCAGCCCACACCGGGGACTAAGCTCTGGGGCCAACGTCCTGACTTTC	CASSPHRGLSSGANVLTF
TRBV30	few	NA	TRBJ2-7	TGTGCCTTTAATCGGGGTTTCTCCTACGAGCAGTACTTC	CAFNRGFSYEQYF
TRBV28	NA	TRBD1	TRBJ2-7	TGTGCCAGCAGTCTCAGGGCAGGGGGATCCTACGAGCAGTACTTC	CASSLRAGGSYEQYF
TRBV19	NA	NA	TRBJ1-5	TGTGCCAGTAGTATGATCAGGGACAATCAGCCCCAGCATTTT	CASSMIRDNQPQHF
TRBV6-2/TRBV6-3	NA	NA	TRBJ2-1	TGTGCCAGCAGTACCGGGGGGCACGGGACCAACAATGAGCAGTTCTTC	CASSTGGHGTNNEQFF
TRBV5-1	NA	TRBD1	TRBJ1-1	TGCGCCAGCAGCTTAACAGGGGGTTACGGCACTGAAGCTTTCTTT	CASSLTGGYGTEAFF
TRBV14	NA	TRBD1	TRBJ2-5	TGTGCCAGCAGCCTCGGACAGGGGGCAGGGGAGACCCAGTACTTC	CASSLGQGAGETQYF
TRBV7-2	few	TRBD1	TRBJ1-2	TGTGCCAGCAGCTTGGACAGGGTTGGCTATGGCTACACCTTC	CASSLDRVGYGYTF
TRBV29-1	NA	TRBD1	TRBJ1-2	TGCAGCGTTGTGGGACAGGGGGGTGGCTACACCTTC	CSVVGQGGGYTF
TRBV19	NA	NA	TRBJ1-4	TGTGCCAGTAGTATATCCGGGGCAACTAATGAAAAACTGTTTTTT	CASSISGATNEKLFF
TRBV6-2/TRBV6-3	NA	NA	TRBJ1-1	TGTGCCAGCAGTTACCGGGGGGTCAGCACTGAAGCTTTCTTT	CASSYRGVSTEAFF
TRBV18	NA	TRBD2	TRBJ2-5	TGTGCCAGCTCACCCCTAGCGGGGGAGACCCAGTACTTC	CASSPLAGETQYF
TRBV7-8	NA	NA	TRBJ2-5	TGTGCCAGCAGCTTAGGAGGACATCAAGAGACCCAGTACTTC	CASSLGGHQETQYF
TRBV7-3	NA	NA	TRBJ2-3	TGTGCCAGCAGCTTATCAACGGCAGATACGCAGTATTTT	CASSLSTADTQYF
TRBV28	NA	TRBD1	TRBJ1-5	TGTGCCAGCAGTTGGACAGGGGCGCGGAATCAGCCCCAGCATTTT	CASSWTGARNQPQHF
TRBV2	NA	TRBD1	TRBJ1-6	TGTGCCAGCAGTGAAATAAGGGGGCCCGAAGCACCTAATTCACCCCTCCACTTT	CASSEIRGPEAPNSPLHF
TRBV7-9	NA	TRBD2	TRBJ2-7	TGTGCCAGCAGCCACCCTAGCGGGGGGCGAACCTACGAGCAGTACTTC	CASSHPSGGRTYEQYF
TRBV27	NA	TRBD1	TRBJ1-4	TGTGCCAGCAGTCCAGGGGACAGGGGTGGTGAAAAACTGTTTTTT	CASSPGDRGGEKLFF
TRBV2	NA	NA	TRBJ2-7	TGTGCCAGCAGCCTCGTTCACCCGGGACCAGGAGGGTACGAGCAGTACTTC	CASSLVHPGPGGYEQYF
TRBV5-4	NA	TRBD2	TRBJ2-2	TGTGCCAGCAGCTTTAGACTAGCGGGAGGGCCAGCAAGGCTAGGGGAGCTGTTTTTT	CASSFRLAGGPARLGELFF
TRBV4-1	NA	NA	TRBJ2-1	TGCGCCAGCAGCCAAGAGGGGCAGGGTAGGAATGAGCAGTTCTTC	CASSQEGQGRNEQFF
TRBV29-1	many	NA	TRBJ2-3	TGCAGCGCCGCGGGTAGTTCGTCAGATACGCAGTATTTT	CSAAGSSSDTQYF
TRBV30	NA	NA	TRBJ1-4	TGTGCCTGGAGTCCCCAGGGGCTAGGCGAAAAACTGTTTTTT	CAWSPQGLGEKLFF
TRBV12-2	once	NA	TRBJ1-4	TGTGCAAGTCGCTTAGATGGACAGGGGGCGAATGAAAAACTGTTTTTT	CASRLDGQGANEKLFF
TRBV30	NA	NA	TRBJ2-7	TGTGCCTGGAGTACGGGAGACCTCTACGAGCAGTACTTC	CAWSTGDLYEQYF
TRBV2	NA	NA	TRBJ2-1	TGTGCCAGCAGTGATCGTTTAGGGAGCTCCTACAATGAGCAGTTCTTC	CASSDRLGSSYNEQFF
TRBV20-1	NA	TRBD1	TRBJ2-3	TGCAGTGCTAGTTTTGGGACAGGGGGCACAGATACGCAGTATTTT	CSASFGTGGTDTQYF
TRBV27	NA	NA	TRBJ2-5	TGTGCCAGCAGCCAGAGGGGGGGCCAACAAGAGACCCAGTACTTC	CASSQRGGQQETQYF
TRBV6-2/TRBV6-3	NA	NA	TRBJ1-2	TGTGCCAGCAGCCGTGGTTGGGGGCTCGATGGCTACACCTTC	CASSRGWGLDGYTF
TRBV10-3	NA	TRBD1	TRBJ1-3	TGTGCCATCAGTGACCAGGGGGGCGGAAACACCATATATTTT	CAISDQGGGNTIYF
TRBV7-9	NA	TRBD1	TRBJ2-2	TGTGCCAGCAGCTCTACCCCGGGACAGGGGACCGGGGAGCTGTTTTTT	CASSSTPGQGTGELFF